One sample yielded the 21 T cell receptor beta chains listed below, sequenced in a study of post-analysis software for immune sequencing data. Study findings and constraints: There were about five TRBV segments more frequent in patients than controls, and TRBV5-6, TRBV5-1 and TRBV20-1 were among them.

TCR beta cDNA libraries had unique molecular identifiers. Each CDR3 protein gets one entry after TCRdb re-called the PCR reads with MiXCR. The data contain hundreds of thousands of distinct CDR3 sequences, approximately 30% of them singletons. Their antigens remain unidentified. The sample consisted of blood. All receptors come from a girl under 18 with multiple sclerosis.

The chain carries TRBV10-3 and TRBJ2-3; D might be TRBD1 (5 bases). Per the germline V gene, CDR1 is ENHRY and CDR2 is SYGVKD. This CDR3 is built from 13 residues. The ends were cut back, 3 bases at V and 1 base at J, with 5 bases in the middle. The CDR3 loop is CAISEGGTDTQYF. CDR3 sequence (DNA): TGTGCCATCAGTGAAGGGGGCACAGATACGCAGTATTTT.

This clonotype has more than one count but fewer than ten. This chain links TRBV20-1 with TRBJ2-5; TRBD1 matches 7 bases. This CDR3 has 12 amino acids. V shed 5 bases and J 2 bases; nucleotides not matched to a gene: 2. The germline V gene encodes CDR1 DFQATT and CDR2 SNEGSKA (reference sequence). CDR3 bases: TGCAGTGCTGAACAGGGGCAAGAGACCCAGTACTTC. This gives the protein CSAEQGQETQYF.

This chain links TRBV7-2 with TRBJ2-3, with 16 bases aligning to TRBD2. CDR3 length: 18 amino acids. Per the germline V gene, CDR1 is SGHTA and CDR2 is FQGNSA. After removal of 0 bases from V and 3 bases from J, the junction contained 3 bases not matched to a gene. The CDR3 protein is CASSLAGTSGRVTDTQYF. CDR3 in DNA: TGTGCCAGCAGCTTAGCGGGGACTAGCGGGAGGGTGACAGATACGCAGTATTTT. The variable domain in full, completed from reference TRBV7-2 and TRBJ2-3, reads GAGVSQSPSNKVTEKGKDVELRCDPISGHTALYWYRQSLGQGLEFLIYFQGNSAPDKSGLPSDRFSAERTGGSVSTLTIQRTQQEDSAVYLCASSLAGTSGRVTDTQYFGPGTRLTVL.

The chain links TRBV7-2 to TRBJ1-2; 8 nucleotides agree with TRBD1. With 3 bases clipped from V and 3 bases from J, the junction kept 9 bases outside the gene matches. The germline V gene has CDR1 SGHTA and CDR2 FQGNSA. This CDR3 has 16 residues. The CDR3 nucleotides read TGTGCCAGCAGCTTTACCCGGACAGGGACTGACTATGGCTACACCTTC. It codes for CASSFTRTGTDYGYTF.

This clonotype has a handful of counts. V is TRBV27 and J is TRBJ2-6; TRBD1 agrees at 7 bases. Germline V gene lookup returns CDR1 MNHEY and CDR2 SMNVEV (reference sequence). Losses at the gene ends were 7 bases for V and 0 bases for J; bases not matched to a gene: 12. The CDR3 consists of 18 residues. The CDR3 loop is CASMSLGQAISGANVLTF. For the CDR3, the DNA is TGTGCCAGCATGAGTCTTGGACAGGCGATCTCTGGGGCCAACGTCCTGACTTTC. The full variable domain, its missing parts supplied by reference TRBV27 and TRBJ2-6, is EAQVTQNPRYLITVTGKKLTVTCSQNMNHEYMSWYRQDPGLGLRQIYYSMNVEVTDKGDVPEGYKVSRKEKRNFPLILESPSPNQTSLYFCASMSLGQAISGANVLTFGAGSRLTVL.

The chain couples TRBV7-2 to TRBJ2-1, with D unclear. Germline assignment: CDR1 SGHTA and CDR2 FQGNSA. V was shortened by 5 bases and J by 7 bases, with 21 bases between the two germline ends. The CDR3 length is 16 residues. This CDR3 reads CASSLTWAAAVNEQFF. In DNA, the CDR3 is TGTGCCAGCAGCCTTACTTGGGCTGCGGCGGTGAATGAGCAGTTCTTC.

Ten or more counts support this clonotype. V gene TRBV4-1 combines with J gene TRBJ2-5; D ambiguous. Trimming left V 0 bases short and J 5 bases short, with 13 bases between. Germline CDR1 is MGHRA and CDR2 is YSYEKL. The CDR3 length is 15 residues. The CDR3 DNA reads TGCGCCAGCAGCCAAGATCTGGCCGTCTGGGAGACCCAGTACTTC. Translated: CASSQDLAVWETQYF.

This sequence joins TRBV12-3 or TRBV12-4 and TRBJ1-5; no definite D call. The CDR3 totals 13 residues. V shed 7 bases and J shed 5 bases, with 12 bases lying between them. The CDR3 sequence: CASNAHPDQPQHF. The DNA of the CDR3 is TGTGCCAGCAATGCCCATCCCGATCAGCCCCAGCATTTT.

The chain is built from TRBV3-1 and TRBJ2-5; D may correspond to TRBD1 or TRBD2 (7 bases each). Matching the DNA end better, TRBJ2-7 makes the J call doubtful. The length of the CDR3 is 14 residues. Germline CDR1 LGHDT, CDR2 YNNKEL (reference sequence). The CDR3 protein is CASSLRGEGNEQYF. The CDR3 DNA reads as TGTGCCAGCAGCCTCAGGGGGGAGGGCAACGAGCAGTACTTC.

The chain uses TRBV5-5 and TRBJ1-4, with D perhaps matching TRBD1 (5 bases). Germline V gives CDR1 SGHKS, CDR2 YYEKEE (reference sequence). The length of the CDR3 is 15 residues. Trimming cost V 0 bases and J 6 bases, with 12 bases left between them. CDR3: CASSLVPGRDEKLFF. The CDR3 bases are TGTGCCAGCAGCTTGGTACCAGGGAGGGATGAAAAACTGTTTTTT. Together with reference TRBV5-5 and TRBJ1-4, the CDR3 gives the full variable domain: DAGVTQSPTHLIKTRGQQVTLRCSPISGHKSVSWYQQVLGQGPQFIFQYYEKEERGRGNFPDRFSARQFPNYSSELNVNALLLGDSALYLCASSLVPGRDEKLFFGSGTQLSVL.

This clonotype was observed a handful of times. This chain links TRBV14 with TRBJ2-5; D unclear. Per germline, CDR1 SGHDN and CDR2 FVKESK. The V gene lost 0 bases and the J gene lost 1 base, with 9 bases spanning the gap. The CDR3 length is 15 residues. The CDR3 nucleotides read TGTGCCAGCAGCCAAGAAGGGCAGAGCCAAGAGACCCAGTACTTC. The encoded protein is CASSQEGQSQETQYF. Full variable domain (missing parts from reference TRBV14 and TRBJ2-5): EAGVTQFPSHSVIEKGQTVTLRCDPISGHDNLYWYRRVMGKEIKFLLHFVKESKQDESGMPNNRFLAERTGGTYSTLKVQPAELEDSGVYFCASSQEGQSQETQYFGPGTRLLVL.

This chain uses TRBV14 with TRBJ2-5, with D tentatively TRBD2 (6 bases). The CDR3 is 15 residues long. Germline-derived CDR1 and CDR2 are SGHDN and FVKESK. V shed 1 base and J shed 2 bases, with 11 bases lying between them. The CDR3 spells CASSQASGGQETQYF. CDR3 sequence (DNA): TGTGCCAGCAGCCAAGCTTCCGGGGGTCAAGAGACCCAGTACTTC.

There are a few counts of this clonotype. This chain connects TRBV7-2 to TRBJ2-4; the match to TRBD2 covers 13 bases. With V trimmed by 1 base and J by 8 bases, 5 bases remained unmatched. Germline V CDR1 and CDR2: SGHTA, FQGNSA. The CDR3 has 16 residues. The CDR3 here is CASSLVSTSGGDIQYF. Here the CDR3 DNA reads TGTGCCAGCAGCTTAGTATCAACTAGCGGGGGGGACATTCAGTACTTC.

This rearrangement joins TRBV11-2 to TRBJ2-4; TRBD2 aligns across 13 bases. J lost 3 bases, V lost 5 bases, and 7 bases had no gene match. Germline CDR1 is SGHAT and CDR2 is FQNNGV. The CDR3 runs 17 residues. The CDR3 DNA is TGTGCCAGCAGCGACTGGACTAGCGGGAGTGGCAAAAACATTCAGTACTTC. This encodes CASSDWTSGSGKNIQYF. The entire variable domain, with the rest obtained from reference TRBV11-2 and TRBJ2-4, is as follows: EAGVAQSPRYKIIEKRQSVAFWCNPISGHATLYWYQQILGQGPKLLIQFQNNGVVDDSQLPKDRFSAERLKGVDSTLKIQPAKLEDSAVYLCASSDWTSGSGKNIQYFGAGTRLSVL.

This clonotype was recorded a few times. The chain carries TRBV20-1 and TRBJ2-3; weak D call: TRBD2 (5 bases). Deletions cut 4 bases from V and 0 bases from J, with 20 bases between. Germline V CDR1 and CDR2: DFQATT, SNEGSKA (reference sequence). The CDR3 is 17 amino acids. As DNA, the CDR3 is TGCAGTGCTATCCCCCTCGGAGTAGCGCTCAGCACAGATACGCAGTATTTT. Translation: CSAIPLGVALSTDTQYF.

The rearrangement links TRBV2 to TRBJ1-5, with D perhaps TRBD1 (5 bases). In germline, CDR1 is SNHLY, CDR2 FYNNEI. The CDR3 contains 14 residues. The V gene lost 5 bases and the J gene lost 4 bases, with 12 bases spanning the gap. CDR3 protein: CASSRRDPNQPQHF. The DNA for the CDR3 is TGTGCCAGCAGTCGCAGGGACCCGAATCAGCCCCAGCATTTT.

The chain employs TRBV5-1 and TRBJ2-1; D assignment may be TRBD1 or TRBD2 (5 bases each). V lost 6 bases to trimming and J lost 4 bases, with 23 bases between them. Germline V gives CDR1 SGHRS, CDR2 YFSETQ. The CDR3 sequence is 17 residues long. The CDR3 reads CASNLGVYDLGYNEQFF. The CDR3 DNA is TGCGCCAGCAATTTGGGGGTTTACGACCTCGGATACAATGAGCAGTTCTTC.

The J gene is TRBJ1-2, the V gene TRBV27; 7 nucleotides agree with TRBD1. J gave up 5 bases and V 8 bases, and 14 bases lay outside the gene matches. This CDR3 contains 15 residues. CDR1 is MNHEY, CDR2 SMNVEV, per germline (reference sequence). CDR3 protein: CASGLGNRGLYGYTF. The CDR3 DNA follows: TGTGCCAGCGGACTTGGAAACAGGGGATTGTATGGCTACACCTTC.

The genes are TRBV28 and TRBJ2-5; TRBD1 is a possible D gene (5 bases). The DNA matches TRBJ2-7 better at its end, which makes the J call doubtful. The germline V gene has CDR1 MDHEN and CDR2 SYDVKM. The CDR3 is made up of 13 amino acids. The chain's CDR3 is CASSLDSRDEQYF. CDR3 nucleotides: TGTGCCAGCAGTTTAGACAGCCGGGACGAGCAGTACTTC.

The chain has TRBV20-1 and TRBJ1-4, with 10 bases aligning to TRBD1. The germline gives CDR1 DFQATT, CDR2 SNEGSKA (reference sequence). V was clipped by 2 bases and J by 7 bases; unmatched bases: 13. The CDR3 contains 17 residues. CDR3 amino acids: CSARPPRGTGALEKLFF. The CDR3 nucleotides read TGCAGTGCTAGACCACCCCGGGGGACAGGGGCGCTTGAAAAACTGTTTTTT.

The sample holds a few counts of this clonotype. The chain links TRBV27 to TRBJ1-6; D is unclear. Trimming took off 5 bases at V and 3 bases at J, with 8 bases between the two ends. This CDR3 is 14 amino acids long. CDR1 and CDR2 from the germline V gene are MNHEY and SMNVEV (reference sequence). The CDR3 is CASSAGSYNSPLHF. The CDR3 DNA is TGTGCCAGCAGTGCGGGAAGCTATAATTCACCCCTCCACTTT.